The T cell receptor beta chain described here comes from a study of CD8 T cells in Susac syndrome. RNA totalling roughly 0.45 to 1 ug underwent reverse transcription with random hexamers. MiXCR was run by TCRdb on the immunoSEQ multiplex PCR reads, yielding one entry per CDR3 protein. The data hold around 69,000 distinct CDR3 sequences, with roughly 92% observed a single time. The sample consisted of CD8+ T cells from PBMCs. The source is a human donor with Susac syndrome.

The CDR3 sequence is CSARVKSGTEAFF. CDR3 in DNA: TGCAGTGCTAGAGTTAAGTCGGGGACTGAAGCTTTCTTT. The rearrangement joins TRBV20-1 to TRBJ1-1; D is ambiguous. The CDR3 length is 13 residues. Germline loops: CDR1 DFQATT, CDR2 SNEGSKA (reference sequence). V lost 1 base, J lost 5 bases, and 11 bases lay in between.